This T cell receptor (beta chain) was obtained from a study of Ad26.COV2.S vaccination and SARS-CoV-2 variants. About the study: In the study, Ad26.COV2.S was injected intramuscularly once, or twice 56 days apart. Notes on the study in general: Recipients given vaccine exceeded placebo recipients in spike-specific TCR breadth.

Noted treatment: over 15 received Ad26.COV2.S at low or high dose, single or two shots; roughly five received placebo; per-sample allocation not given. After the first vaccine or placebo injection, samples were drawn on day 63. Immunization relied on an Ad26 vector, which expressed Wuhan-strain SARS-CoV-2 spike. From germline, CDR1 is SGHTA and CDR2 FQGNSA. This CDR3 has 16 residues. Losses at the gene ends were 2 bases for V and 4 bases for J; bases not matched to a gene: 7. A remark on this clone: The antigen remains unidentified.

Some clones are missing from TCRdb's copy, which holds only in-frame ones; the method was immunoSEQ multiplex PCR. The profile covers around 450,000 clones, with around nine tenths appearing a single time and 10% to 15% taken by the ten largest. J is TRBJ2-3 and V is TRBV7-2, with TRBD2 identical over 9 bases. This clonotype was sampled from a person between 18 and 60 years old who received the Ad26.COV2.S COVID-19 vaccine or a placebo. Specimen: peripheral blood, collected in a trial of Ad26.COV2.S vaccine versus placebo. CDR3 bases: TGTGCCAGCAGCTTATACGGCGGGAGGGCATCAGATACGCAGTATTTT. Amino acids: CASSLYGGRASDTQYF. Looking up the rest from reference TRBV7-2 and TRBJ2-3 gives the full variable domain: GAGVSQSPSNKVTEKGKDVELRCDPISGHTALYWYRQSLGQGLEFLIYFQGNSAPDKSGLPSDRFSAERTGGSVSTLTIQRTQQEDSAVYLCASSLYGGRASDTQYFGPGTRLTVL.